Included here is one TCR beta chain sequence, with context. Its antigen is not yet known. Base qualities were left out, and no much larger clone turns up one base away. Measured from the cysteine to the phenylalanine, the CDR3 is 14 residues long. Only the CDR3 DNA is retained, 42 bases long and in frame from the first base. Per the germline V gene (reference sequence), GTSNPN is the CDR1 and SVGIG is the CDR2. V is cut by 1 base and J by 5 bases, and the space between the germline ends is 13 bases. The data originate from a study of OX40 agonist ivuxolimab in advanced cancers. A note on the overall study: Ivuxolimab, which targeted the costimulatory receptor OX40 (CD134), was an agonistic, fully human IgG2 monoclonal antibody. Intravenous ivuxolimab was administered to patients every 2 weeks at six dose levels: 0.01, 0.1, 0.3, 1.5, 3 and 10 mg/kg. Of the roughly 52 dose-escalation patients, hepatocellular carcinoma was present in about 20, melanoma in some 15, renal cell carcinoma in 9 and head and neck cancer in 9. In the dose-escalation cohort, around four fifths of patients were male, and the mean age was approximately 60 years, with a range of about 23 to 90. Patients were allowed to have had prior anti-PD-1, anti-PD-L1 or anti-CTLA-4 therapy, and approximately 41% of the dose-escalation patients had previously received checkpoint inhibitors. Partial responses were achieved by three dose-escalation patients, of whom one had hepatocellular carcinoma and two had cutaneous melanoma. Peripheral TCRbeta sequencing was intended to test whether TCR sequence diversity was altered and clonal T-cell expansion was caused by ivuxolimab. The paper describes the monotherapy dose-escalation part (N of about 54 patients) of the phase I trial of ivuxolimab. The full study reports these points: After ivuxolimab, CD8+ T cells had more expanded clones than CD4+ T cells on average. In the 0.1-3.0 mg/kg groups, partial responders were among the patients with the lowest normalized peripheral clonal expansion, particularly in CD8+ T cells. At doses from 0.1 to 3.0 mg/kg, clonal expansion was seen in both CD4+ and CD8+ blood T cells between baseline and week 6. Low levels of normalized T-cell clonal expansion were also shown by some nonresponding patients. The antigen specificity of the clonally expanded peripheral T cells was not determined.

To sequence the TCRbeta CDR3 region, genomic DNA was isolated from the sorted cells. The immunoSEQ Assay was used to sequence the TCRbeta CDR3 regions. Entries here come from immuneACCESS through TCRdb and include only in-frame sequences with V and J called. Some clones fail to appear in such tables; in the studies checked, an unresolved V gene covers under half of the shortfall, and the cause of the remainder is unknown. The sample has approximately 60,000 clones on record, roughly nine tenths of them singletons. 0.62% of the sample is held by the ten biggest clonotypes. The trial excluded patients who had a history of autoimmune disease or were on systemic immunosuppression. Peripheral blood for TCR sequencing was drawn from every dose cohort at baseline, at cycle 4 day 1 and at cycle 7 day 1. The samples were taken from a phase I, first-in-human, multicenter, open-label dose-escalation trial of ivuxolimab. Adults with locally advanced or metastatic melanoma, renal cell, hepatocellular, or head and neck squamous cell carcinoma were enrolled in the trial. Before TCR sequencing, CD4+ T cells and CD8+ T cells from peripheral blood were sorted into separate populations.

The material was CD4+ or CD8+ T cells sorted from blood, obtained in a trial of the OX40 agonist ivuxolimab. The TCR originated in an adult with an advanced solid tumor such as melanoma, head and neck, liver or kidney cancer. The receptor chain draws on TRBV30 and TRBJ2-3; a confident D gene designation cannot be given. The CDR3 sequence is CAWSGGGNKDTQYF. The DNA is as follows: TGTGCCTGGAGTGGAGGTGGGAATAAAGATACGCAGTATTTT.